Presented here are 13 T cell receptor beta chains from one specimen sequenced in a study of blood T cell repertoires in COVID-19. Measured with immunoSEQ multiplex PCR; TCRdb has only the in-frame clones, and not every one. The table lists approximately 470,000 clones, over 75% of them singletons, with 3.2% in the top ten. Material: peripheral blood. The receptor source for this set is a human donor in a cohort sampled during active COVID-19.

J is TRBJ2-4 and V is TRBV10-1, with unresolved D. Trimming pared 3 bases from V and 0 bases from J, leaving 12 bases between. This CDR3 has 16 amino acids. Per the germline V gene, CDR1 is WNHNN and CDR2 is SYGVQD (reference sequence). The CDR3: CASSEEEPPAKNIQYF. CDR3 DNA: TGCGCCAGCAGTGAAGAGGAGCCCCCAGCCAAAAACATTCAGTACTTC.

The chain recombines TRBV27 with TRBJ1-1, with 8 bases matching TRBD1. With 4 bases clipped from V and 8 bases from J, the junction kept 3 bases outside the gene matches. Per the germline V gene, CDR1 is MNHEY and CDR2 is SMNVEV (reference sequence). The CDR3 is 12 amino acids. Here the CDR3 reads CASSSRDREAFF. CDR3 coding DNA: TGTGCCAGCAGTTCAAGGGACAGGGAAGCTTTCTTT.

The chain uses TRBV7-3 and TRBJ1-1, with D possibly matching TRBD1 (5 bases). Deletions cut 4 bases from V and 4 bases from J, with 16 bases between. There are 15 residues in the CDR3. CDR1 and CDR2 from the germline V gene are SGHTA and FQGTGA. CDR3 DNA: TGTGCCAGCAGCTCCTCAGGTCGAAGGGGCACTGAAGCTTTCTTT. Translated: CASSSSGRRGTEAFF.

The chain employs TRBV25-1 and TRBJ1-4; a weak D match, TRBD1 (6 bases). Trimming left V 6 bases short and J 10 bases short, with 18 bases between. Per the germline V gene, CDR1 is MGHDK and CDR2 is SYGVNS. CDR3 length: 14 amino acids. The CDR3 DNA reads as TGTGCCAGCAGGGGAACAGGGCGGGAGGGAAAACTGTTTTTT. Its protein product is CASRGTGREGKLFF. The full variable domain, in which reference TRBV25-1 and TRBJ1-4 provide the parts outside the CDR3, is EADIYQTPRYLVIGTGKKITLECSQTMGHDKMYWYQQDPGMELHLIHYSYGVNSTEKGDLSSESTVSRIRTEHFPLTLESARPSHTSQYLCASRGTGREGKLFFGSGTQLSVL.

V gene TRBV4-1 combines with J gene TRBJ2-7, with TRBD2 matching 12 bases. Germline V gene lookup returns CDR1 MGHRA and CDR2 YSYEKL. CDR3 length equals 15 residues. V dropped 4 bases and J dropped 6; count of bases not matched to a gene: 7. CDR3 in amino acids: CASSLRTSGTAEQYF. CDR3 coding DNA: TGCGCCAGCAGCCTGAGGACTAGCGGGACGGCCGAGCAGTACTTC.

The CDR3 nucleotides read TGTGCCAGCAGCGTAACAGATATGAACACTGAAGCTTTCTTT. This encodes CASSVTDMNTEAFF. V is TRBV9 and J is TRBJ1-1, with unresolved D. The V gene's germline CDR1 is SGDLS and CDR2 YYNGEE. V lost 1 base, J lost 0 bases, and 7 bases lay in between. CDR3 length: 14 residues.

The rearrangement links TRBV28 to TRBJ2-6; possible D gene TRBD1, 5 bases. V gave up 6 bases and J gave up 0 bases, with 9 bases separating them. Germline V CDR1 and CDR2: MDHEN, SYDVKM. The CDR3 runs 15 residues. The CDR3 spells CASSYDSSGANVLTF. The CDR3 DNA is TGTGCCAGCAGCTACGACAGCTCTGGGGCCAACGTCCTGACTTTC.

This rearrangement joins TRBV4-3 to TRBJ2-7; TRBD2 matches at 10 bases. V gave up 0 bases and J gave up 6 bases; unmatched junction bases: 11. Germline-derived CDR1 and CDR2 are LGHNA and YSLEER. The length of the CDR3 is 17 residues. The CDR3 loop reads CASSQDLPTSGPSEQYF. In nucleotides, the CDR3 is TGCGCCAGCAGCCAAGATCTTCCGACTAGCGGGCCCAGCGAGCAGTACTTC.

The chain links TRBV3-1 (or the pseudogene TRBV3-2) to TRBJ1-5; D perhaps matches TRBD1 (6 bases). This CDR3 is built from 16 residues. Trimming shortened V by 1 base and J by 0 bases, and 10 bases separated the two germline ends. From germline, CDR1 is LGHDT and CDR2 YNNKEL (reference sequence). Here the CDR3 DNA reads TGTGCCAGCAGCCAAGGAGGGGGATATAGCAATCAGCCCCAGCATTTT. It translates to CASSQGGGYSNQPQHF.

The genes are TRBV5-8 and TRBJ2-2, with a weak D call TRBD1 (6 bases). Germline-derived CDR1 and CDR2 are SGHTS and YDEGEE. The CDR3 has 14 residues. Trimming left V 5 bases short and J 5 bases short, with 13 bases between. CDR3 region: CASRGIQGTGELFF. The CDR3 DNA sequence: TGTGCCAGCAGGGGGATCCAGGGGACCGGGGAGCTGTTTTTT.

The J gene is TRBJ1-2, the V gene TRBV28; 8 positions match TRBD1. The ends lost 6 bases at V and 5 bases at J; junction bases unmatched: 5. There are 13 residues in the CDR3. From germline, CDR1 is MDHEN and CDR2 SYDVKM. The CDR3 sequence: CASRRQGSYGYTF. The CDR3, as DNA: TGTGCCAGCAGGCGACAGGGGTCATATGGCTACACCTTC.

The chain combines TRBV5-8 with TRBJ1-2; unclear D gene. V lost 4 bases to trimming and J lost 0 bases, with 13 bases between them. The CDR3 has 15 residues. Germline loops: CDR1 SGHTS, CDR2 YDEGEE. The CDR3 DNA reads TGTGCCAGCAGCCGAGCATATAACGCTAACTATGGCTACACCTTC. It encodes CASSRAYNANYGYTF.

The rearrangement uses TRBV5-1 and TRBJ1-3; possible D gene TRBD1, 6 bases. Deletions cut 0 bases from V and 4 bases from J, with 14 bases between. CDR3 length equals 16 residues. CDR1 and CDR2 from the germline V gene are SGHRS and YFSETQ. In DNA, the CDR3 is TGCGCCAGCAGCTTGGTCGGGCAGGGGCTGGGAAACACCATATATTTT. Protein sequence: CASSLVGQGLGNTIYF.